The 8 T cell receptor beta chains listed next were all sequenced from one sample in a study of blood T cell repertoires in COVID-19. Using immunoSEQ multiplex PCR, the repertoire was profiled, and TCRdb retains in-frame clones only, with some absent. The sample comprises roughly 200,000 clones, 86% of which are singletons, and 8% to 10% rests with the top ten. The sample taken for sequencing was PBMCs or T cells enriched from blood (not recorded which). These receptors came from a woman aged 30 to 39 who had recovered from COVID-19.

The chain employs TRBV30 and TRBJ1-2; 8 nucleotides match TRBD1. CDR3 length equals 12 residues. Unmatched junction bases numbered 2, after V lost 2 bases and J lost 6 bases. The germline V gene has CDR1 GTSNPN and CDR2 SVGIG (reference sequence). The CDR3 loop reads CAWSQQGDGYTF. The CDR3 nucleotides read TGTGCCTGGAGTCAACAGGGGGATGGCTACACCTTC.

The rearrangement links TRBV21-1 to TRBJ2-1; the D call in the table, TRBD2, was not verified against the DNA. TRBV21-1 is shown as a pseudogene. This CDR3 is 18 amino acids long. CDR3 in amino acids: CASSSKPGREVGHNEQFF. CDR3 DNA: TGTGCCAGCAGCTCGAAGCCTGGGCGGGAGGTGGGCCACAATGAGCAGTTCTTC.

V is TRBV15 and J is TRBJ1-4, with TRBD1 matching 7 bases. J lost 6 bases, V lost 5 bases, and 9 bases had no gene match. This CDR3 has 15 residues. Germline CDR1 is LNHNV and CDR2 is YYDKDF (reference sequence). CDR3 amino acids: CATSRGSTGHEKLFF. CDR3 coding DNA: TGTGCCACCAGCCGAGGGTCGACAGGGCATGAAAAACTGTTTTTT.

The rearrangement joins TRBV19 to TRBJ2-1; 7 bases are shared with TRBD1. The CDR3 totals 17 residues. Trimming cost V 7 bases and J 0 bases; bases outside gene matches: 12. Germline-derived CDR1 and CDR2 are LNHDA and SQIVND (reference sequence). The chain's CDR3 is CASTITTGTASYNEQFF. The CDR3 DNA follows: TGTGCCAGTACTATCACCACCGGGACAGCCTCCTACAATGAGCAGTTCTTC. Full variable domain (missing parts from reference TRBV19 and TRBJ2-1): DGGITQSPKYLFRKEGQNVTLSCEQNLNHDAMYWYRQDPGQGLRLIYYSQIVNDFQKGDIAEGYSVSREKKESFPLTVTSAQKNPTAFYLCASTITTGTASYNEQFFGPGTRLTVL.

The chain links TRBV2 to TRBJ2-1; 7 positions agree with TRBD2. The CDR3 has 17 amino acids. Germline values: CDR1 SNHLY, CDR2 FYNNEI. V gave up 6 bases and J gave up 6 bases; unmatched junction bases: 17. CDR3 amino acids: CASSAQPWASGRNEQFF. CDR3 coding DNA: TGTGCCAGCAGCGCACAACCTTGGGCTAGCGGACGCAATGAGCAGTTCTTC.

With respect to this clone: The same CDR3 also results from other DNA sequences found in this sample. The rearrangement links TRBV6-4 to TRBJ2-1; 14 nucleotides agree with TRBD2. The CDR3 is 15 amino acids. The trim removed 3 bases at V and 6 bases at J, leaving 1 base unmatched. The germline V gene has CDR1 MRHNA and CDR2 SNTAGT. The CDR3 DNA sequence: TGTGCCAGCAGTGAAGGGACTAGCGGGAGCAATGAGCAGTTCTTC. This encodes CASSEGTSGSNEQFF.

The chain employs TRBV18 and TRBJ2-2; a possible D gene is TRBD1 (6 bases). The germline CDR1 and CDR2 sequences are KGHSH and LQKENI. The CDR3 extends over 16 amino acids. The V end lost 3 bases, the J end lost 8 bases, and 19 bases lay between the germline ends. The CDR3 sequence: CASSPQNLNREGELFF. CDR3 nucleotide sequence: TGTGCCAGCTCACCCCAGAACTTGAACAGGGAAGGGGAGCTGTTTTTT.

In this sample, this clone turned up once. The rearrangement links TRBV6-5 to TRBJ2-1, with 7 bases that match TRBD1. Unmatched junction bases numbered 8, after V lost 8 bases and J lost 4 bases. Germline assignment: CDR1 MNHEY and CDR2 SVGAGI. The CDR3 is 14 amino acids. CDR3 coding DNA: TGTGCCAGCCTACAGGGGTCGGTTTACAATGAGCAGTTCTTC. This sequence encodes CASLQGSVYNEQFF.